These 20 T cell receptor beta chains came from one sample sequenced in a study of TIL therapy for anti-PD-1-resistant metastatic lung cancer. Time point of the sample: pre-treatment sample, taken before nivolumab and TIL therapy. Tumor tissue came from excised metastases, mostly pleural nodules or supraclavicular lymph nodes. The immunoSEQ assay was v3. Repertoires were generated with immunoSEQ multiplex PCR, while TCRdb's copy carries only in-frame clones and drops some. The sample lists about 95,000 clones; around 71% were seen once. The specimen comprised tumor tissue, sampled at baseline. These receptor sequences come from a person aged 25 to 85 with non-small cell lung cancer.

The sample holds one count of this clone. CDR3 in amino acids: CAISERGGGTDTQYF. The DNA for the CDR3 is TGTGCCATCAGTGAGAGGGGAGGGGGCACAGATACGCAGTATTTT. V gene TRBV10-3 combines with J gene TRBJ2-3, with TRBD2 matching over 7 bases. This CDR3 is built from 15 residues. J gave up 1 base and V 2 bases, and 3 bases lay outside the gene matches. In germline, CDR1 is ENHRY, CDR2 SYGVKD.

The J gene is TRBJ2-1, the V gene TRBV4-3, with D maybe TRBD1 (6 bases). V lost 6 bases and J lost 10, with 13 bases in between. The CDR3 length is 12 residues. The germline CDR1 and CDR2 sequences are LGHNA and YSLEER. The CDR3 reads CASSNRVREQFF. CDR3 DNA sequence: TGCGCCAGCAGTAACAGGGTGCGGGAGCAGTTCTTC.

V gene TRBV18 combines with J gene TRBJ2-3; TRBD2 is a possible D gene (5 bases). The CDR3 is made up of 15 amino acids. The germline V gene encodes CDR1 KGHSH and CDR2 LQKENI. Between the trimmed V and J ends, which lost 4 bases and 1 base, there was a span of 12 bases. This CDR3 reads CASSLLDLGTDTQYF. CDR3 DNA: TGTGCCAGCTCACTTCTGGACTTAGGCACAGATACGCAGTATTTT.

The gene calls are TRBV5-6 and TRBJ2-3; no clear D gene. V lost 4 bases and J 0 bases, leaving 15 bases between the germline ends. The CDR3 is 16 amino acids. Germline CDR1 reads SGHDT; CDR2 reads YYEEEE. The CDR3 bases are TGTGCCAGCAGCAGGTCGCAGGTGCTAAGCACAGATACGCAGTATTTT. It is translated as CASSRSQVLSTDTQYF.

This rearrangement joins TRBV6-2 or TRBV6-3 to TRBJ2-7; TRBD2 matches at 10 bases. The length of the CDR3 is 18 residues. The junction had 16 bases not matched to a gene; V was cut back by 6 bases and J by 2 bases. Looked up from germline, CDR1 is MNHEY and CDR2 is SVGEGT. In nucleotides, the CDR3 is TGTGCCAGCAGCCCCCTCCCCCCTCTAGCGGGGGCCACCTACGAGCAGTACTTC. Amino acids: CASSPLPPLAGATYEQYF.

This clone was recorded a few times. The chain carries TRBV7-9 and TRBJ1-2; 10 bases map to TRBD1. V dropped 5 bases and J dropped 7; count of bases not matched to a gene: 7. The CDR3 is 14 amino acids. Germline V gene data show CDR1 as SEHNR and CDR2 as FQNEAQ (reference sequence). CDR3 amino acids: CASSGDRGQVGYTF. CDR3 nucleotides: TGTGCCAGCAGCGGCGACAGGGGGCAGGTTGGCTACACCTTC.

In this sample, this clone turned up a few times. The chain links TRBV7-2 to TRBJ2-1, with TRBD2 matching 7 bases. The length of the CDR3 is 15 residues. The trim removed 3 bases at V and 9 bases at J, leaving 11 bases unmatched. The germline gives CDR1 SGHTA, CDR2 FQGNSA. Here the CDR3 DNA reads TGTGCCAGCAGCTTTTGGGGGAGGGCCGATGGTGAGCAGTTCTTC. As protein: CASSFWGRADGEQFF.

The chain carries TRBV7-3 and TRBJ2-1; D call uncertain. The CDR3 is made up of 15 amino acids. Germline V CDR1 and CDR2: SGHTA, FQGTGA. Deletions cut 5 bases from V and 5 bases from J, with 16 bases between. In nucleotides, the CDR3 is TGTGCCAGCAGCCCCCGGGTAGGGCATAACAATGAGCAGTTCTTC. Residues: CASSPRVGHNNEQFF.

The CDR3 reads CASKGGGVNQPQHF. Here the CDR3 DNA reads TGTGCCAGTAAGGGCGGGGGGGTGAATCAGCCCCAGCATTTT. This chain joins TRBV19 and TRBJ1-5, with D possibly TRBD1 on 5 matching bases. Germline values: CDR1 LNHDA, CDR2 SQIVND (reference sequence). Deletions cut 7 bases from V and 4 bases from J, with 14 bases between. The CDR3 extends over 14 amino acids.

This chain links TRBV5-1 with TRBJ1-1, with a weak D call TRBD1 (6 bases). The germline V gene encodes CDR1 SGHRS and CDR2 YFSETQ. The V and J ends lost 4 bases and 4 bases respectively, with 14 bases between them. The CDR3 covers 14 residues. In DNA, the CDR3 is TGCGCCAGCAGCCCAAACGAGGGGGGCACTGAAGCTTTCTTT. Its protein product is CASSPNEGGTEAFF.

This sequence joins TRBV10-3 and TRBJ2-7, with 7 bases matching TRBD1. J lost 7 bases, V lost 5 bases, and 5 bases had no gene match. This CDR3 spans 12 amino acids. From germline, CDR1 is ENHRY and CDR2 SYGVKD. CDR3 in amino acids: CAISKGAGEQYF. The CDR3 DNA reads TGTGCCATCAGTAAGGGGGCTGGGGAGCAGTACTTC.

The table lists this clone with a few counts. The rearrangement links TRBV18 to TRBJ2-7, with D uncertain. V lost 4 bases, J lost 1 base, and 11 bases lay in between. CDR3 length: 14 residues. The V gene's germline CDR1 is KGHSH and CDR2 LQKENI. In nucleotides, the CDR3 is TGTGCCAGCTCACAGATCGGCGATTCCTACGAGCAGTACTTC. It translates to CASSQIGDSYEQYF.

The chain combines TRBV7-2 with TRBJ2-1; tentative D call: TRBD1 (6 bases). Germline V gives CDR1 SGHTA, CDR2 FQGNSA. The CDR3 runs 15 residues. The V and J ends lost 4 bases and 3 bases respectively, with 13 bases between them. The CDR3 loop is CASSWVGAGYNEQFF. In nucleotides, the CDR3 is TGTGCCAGCAGCTGGGTGGGGGCCGGCTACAATGAGCAGTTCTTC.

This clone came up a few times. This chain links TRBV14 with TRBJ1-1; D is uncertain. The V end was cut by 4 bases, the J end by 4 bases, with 10 bases between. Germline CDR1 SGHDN, CDR2 FVKESK. The CDR3 is 13 amino acids. DNA of the CDR3: TGTGCCAGCAGCCGAAGCCTGGGCACTGAAGCTTTCTTT. Translated, it gives CASSRSLGTEAFF.

The V gene is TRBV6-1, the J gene TRBJ2-3; D ambiguous. Trimming cost V 1 base and J 2 bases, with 13 bases left between them. CDR1 and CDR2 (germline): MNHNS, SASEGT. There are 16 residues in the CDR3. This CDR3 reads CASSEVVLPPTDTQYF. DNA for the CDR3: TGTGCCAGCAGTGAAGTCGTACTACCCCCCACAGATACGCAGTATTTT.

J is TRBJ2-7 and V is TRBV7-9; D is uncertain. The CDR3 sequence is 14 residues long. V lost 6 bases and J 2 bases, leaving 14 bases between the germline ends. CDR1 is SEHNR and CDR2 is FQNEAQ in the germline V gene (reference sequence). The CDR3 here is CASRPPGRTYEQYF. CDR3 sequence (DNA): TGTGCCAGCAGGCCCCCCGGCAGGACCTACGAGCAGTACTTC.

The V gene is TRBV5-6, the J gene TRBJ2-7; D possibly corresponds to TRBD1 (5 bases). The CDR3 runs 13 residues. Trimming took 0 bases from V and 4 from J, leaving 8 bases between them. The germline CDR1 and CDR2 sequences are SGHDT and YYEEEE. The DNA for the CDR3 is TGTGCCAGCAGCTTGGGGACAAAGTACGAGCAGTACTTC. The encoded protein is CASSLGTKYEQYF.

The chain carries TRBV28 and TRBJ1-5, with D hard to call. CDR1 and CDR2 from the germline V gene are MDHEN and SYDVKM. Trimming left V 6 bases short and J 0 bases short, with 3 bases between. There are 12 residues in the CDR3. This CDR3 is CASRDSNQPQHF. In DNA, the CDR3 is TGTGCCAGCAGGGATAGCAATCAGCCCCAGCATTTT. Full variable domain (rest looked up from reference TRBV28 and TRBJ1-5): DVKVTQSSRYLVKRTGEKVFLECVQDMDHENMFWYRQDPGLGLRLIYFSYDVKMKEKGDIPEGYSVSREKKERFSLILESASTNQTSMYLCASRDSNQPQHFGDGTRLSIL.

The V gene is TRBV6-2 or TRBV6-3, the J gene TRBJ2-5, with D perhaps TRBD1 (5 bases). This CDR3 has 16 residues. Trimming cost V 2 bases and J 4 bases, with 17 bases left between them. Germline values: CDR1 MNHEY, CDR2 SVGEGT. This CDR3 is CASSYGAGFVSETQYF. In DNA form, the CDR3 reads TGTGCCAGCAGTTACGGGGCAGGGTTCGTTTCAGAGACCCAGTACTTC.

V and J are TRBV4-3 and TRBJ1-1; 7 bases fit TRBD1. This CDR3 is 15 amino acids long. From germline, CDR1 is LGHNA and CDR2 YSLEER. Trimming cost V 4 bases and J 7 bases; bases outside gene matches: 12. This CDR3 reads CASSPQLQGTDEAFF. DNA for the CDR3: TGCGCCAGCAGCCCGCAATTACAGGGGACGGATGAAGCTTTCTTT.